This T cell receptor beta chain was captured by sequencing in a study of T cell repertoires in cytomegalovirus infection. Overall study context: The public TCR beta signatures pointed to both CMV infection and matching HLA type. General study results and limits: It was HLA-C-restricted CMV-specific TCR beta clonotypes that dominated the response ex vivo.

In this sample, this clonotype turned up many times. Its antigen is currently unknown. Germline loops: CDR1 SGDLS, CDR2 YYNGEE. V shed 4 bases, J shed 0 bases, and the junction held 7 bases outside the gene matches. The CDR3 loop spans 17 amino acids. TCRdb processed the reads anew with MiXCR; each CDR3 protein has one entry. The table has about 490,000 distinct CDR3 sequences, more than 25% seen once; the top ten hold under 15%. Material for sequencing was PBMCs. The chain carries TRBV9 and TRBJ2-6; 7 positions match TRBD1. The clonotype comes from a human donor in good health (CMV status not recorded). Some clones in this sample may be carry-over from other donors' samples. The DNA for the CDR3 is TGTGCCAGCAGCACCGTGACAGGGAGCTCTGGGGCCAACGTCCTGACTTTC. Translating gives CASSTVTGSSGANVLTF.